These T cell receptor beta chains were read from a single sample in a study of neurological immune-mediated disorders. MiXCR, run by TCRdb on the 5' RACE reads, gives a single entry per CDR3 protein. The data show fewer than 65,000 distinct CDR3 sequences, less than 5% seen once. Source material: PBMCs. The origin of the receptors is a man in his forties or fifties with multiple sclerosis. The CDR3 runs from the conserved cysteine through the conserved F or W. A D gene is named only where the DNA matches it firmly. Not all rows give a size; the values are once, few, many and, for expanded clones, a class.

V gene: TRBV15
J gene: TRBJ1-2
clone size: many
D gene: -
CDR3 protein: CATSRENYGYTF
CDR3 DNA: TGTGCCACCAGCAGGGAGAACTATGGCTACACCTTC

V gene: TRBV7-9
J gene: TRBJ2-3
clone size: many
D gene: TRBD2
CDR3 protein: CASSLVGRSGTRPYF
CDR3 DNA: TGTGCCAGCAGCTTAGTCGGGCGTAGCGGGACTCGTCCGTATTTT

V gene: TRBV12-3/TRBV12-4
J gene: TRBJ2-3
clone size: few
D gene: -
CDR3 protein: CASSVESSTDTQYF
CDR3 DNA: TGTGCCAGCAGCGTAGAATCTAGCACAGATACGCAGTATTTT

V gene: TRBV5-1
J gene: TRBJ2-7
clone size: many
D gene: TRBD1
CDR3 protein: CASSDRDSYEQYF
CDR3 DNA: TGCGCCAGCAGCGACAGGGACTCCTACGAGCAGTACTTC

V gene: TRBV3-1
J gene: TRBJ2-5
clone size: many
D gene: -
CDR3 protein: CASSHKVFLETQYF
CDR3 DNA: TGTGCCAGCAGCCACAAGGTCTTCTTGGAGACCCAGTACTTC

V gene: TRBV5-1
J gene: TRBJ2-3
clone size: -
D gene: TRBD2
CDR3 protein: CASSPAGGSGVTQYF
CDR3 DNA: TGCGCCAGCAGCCCTGCGGGGGGGTCCGGGGTTACGCAGTATTTT

V gene: TRBV5-1
J gene: TRBJ2-7
clone size: many
D gene: TRBD1
CDR3 protein: CASSSSGQAYEQYF
CDR3 DNA: TGCGCCAGCAGCTCTAGTGGACAGGCCTACGAGCAGTACTTC

V gene: TRBV5-1
J gene: TRBJ2-1
clone size: many
D gene: -
CDR3 protein: CASSFSGIPTYNEQFF
CDR3 DNA: TGCGCCAGCAGTTTCTCCGGGATCCCGACCTACAATGAGCAGTTCTTC

V gene: TRBV12-3/TRBV12-4
J gene: TRBJ2-2
clone size: many
D gene: -
CDR3 protein: CASRRHVGTGELFF
CDR3 DNA: TGTGCCAGCAGGCGTCATGTGGGAACCGGGGAGCTGTTTTTT

V gene: TRBV7-9
J gene: TRBJ2-1
clone size: many
D gene: -
CDR3 protein: CASSLLSEQFF
CDR3 DNA: TGTGCCAGCAGCCTCTTGAGTGAGCAGTTCTTC

V gene: TRBV4-1
J gene: TRBJ1-3
clone size: few
D gene: -
CDR3 protein: CASSQDGTGRNTIYF
CDR3 DNA: TGCGCCAGCAGCCAAGACGGCACAGGGAGAAACACCATATATTTT

V gene: TRBV7-7
J gene: TRBJ1-4
clone size: many
D gene: TRBD1
CDR3 protein: CASSPTLPGTGSEKLFF
CDR3 DNA: TGTGCCAGCAGCCCCACCCTACCTGGGACAGGTAGTGAAAAACTGTTTTTT

V gene: TRBV5-1
J gene: TRBJ2-7
clone size: many
D gene: -
CDR3 protein: CASSLDRASQQYF
CDR3 DNA: TGCGCCAGCAGCTTGGACAGGGCATCACAGCAGTACTTC

V gene: TRBV20-1
J gene: TRBJ2-2
clone size: many
D gene: -
CDR3 protein: CSARGTTQRAGELFF
CDR3 DNA: TGCAGTGCTAGAGGTACTACCCAGCGGGCCGGGGAGCTGTTTTTT

V gene: TRBV5-1
J gene: TRBJ1-1
clone size: few
D gene: -
CDR3 protein: CASSLVAAQIPDTEAFF
CDR3 DNA: TGCGCCAGCAGCTTGGTGGCAGCCCAGATCCCTGACACTGAAGCTTTCTTT

V gene: TRBV5-6
J gene: TRBJ1-1
clone size: many
D gene: TRBD1
CDR3 protein: CASSLQSQGAFF
CDR3 DNA: TGTGCCAGCAGCTTGCAGTCACAGGGGGCTTTCTTT

V gene: TRBV14
J gene: TRBJ2-7
clone size: many
D gene: -
CDR3 protein: CASSQGLASYEQYF
CDR3 DNA: TGTGCCAGCAGCCAAGGTCTAGCGAGCTACGAGCAGTACTTC

V gene: TRBV9
J gene: TRBJ2-7
clone size: many
D gene: -
CDR3 protein: CASSVEGGQKEQYF
CDR3 DNA: TGTGCCAGCAGCGTAGAGGGGGGACAAAAAGAGCAGTACTTC

V gene: TRBV5-5
J gene: TRBJ1-5
clone size: many
D gene: -
CDR3 protein: CASSLDAQPQHF
CDR3 DNA: TGTGCCAGCAGCTTGGACGCTCAGCCCCAGCATTTT

V gene: TRBV18
J gene: TRBJ2-3
clone size: few
D gene: -
CDR3 protein: CASSPPGGSLFTDTQYF
CDR3 DNA: TGTGCCAGCTCACCACCCGGAGGGAGCCTCTTCACAGATACGCAGTATTTT

V gene: TRBV12-3/TRBV12-4
J gene: TRBJ2-6
clone size: medium-sized
D gene: -
CDR3 protein: CASSLHSGANVLTF
CDR3 DNA: TGTGCCAGCAGTTTACACTCTGGGGCCAACGTCCTGACTTTC

V gene: TRBV28
J gene: TRBJ1-1
clone size: few
D gene: -
CDR3 protein: CASSHRWGVNTEAFF
CDR3 DNA: TGTGCCAGCAGCCATCGTTGGGGGGTGAACACTGAAGCTTTCTTT

V gene: TRBV4-2
J gene: TRBJ2-4
clone size: many
D gene: -
CDR3 protein: CASSQDLVFTGQKSKNIQYF
CDR3 DNA: TGTGCCAGCAGCCAAGATTTGGTTTTTACGGGCCAGAAGTCCAAAAACATTCAGTACTTC